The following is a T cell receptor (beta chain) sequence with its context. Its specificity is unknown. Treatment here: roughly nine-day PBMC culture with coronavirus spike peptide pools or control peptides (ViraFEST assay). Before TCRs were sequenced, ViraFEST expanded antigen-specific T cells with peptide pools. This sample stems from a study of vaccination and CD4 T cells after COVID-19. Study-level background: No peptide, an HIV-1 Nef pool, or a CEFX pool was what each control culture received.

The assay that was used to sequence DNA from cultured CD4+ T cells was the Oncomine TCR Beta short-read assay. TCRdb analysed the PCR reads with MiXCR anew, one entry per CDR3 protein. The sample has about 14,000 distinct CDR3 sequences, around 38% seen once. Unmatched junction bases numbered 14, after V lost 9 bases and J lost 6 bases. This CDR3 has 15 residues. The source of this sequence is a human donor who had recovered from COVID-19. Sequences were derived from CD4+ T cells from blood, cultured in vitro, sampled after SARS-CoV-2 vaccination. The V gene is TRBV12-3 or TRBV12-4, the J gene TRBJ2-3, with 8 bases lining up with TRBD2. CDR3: CARPDWRGAADTQYF. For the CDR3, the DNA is TGTGCCAGACCTGATTGGCGGGGGGCCGCGGATACGCAGTATTTT.